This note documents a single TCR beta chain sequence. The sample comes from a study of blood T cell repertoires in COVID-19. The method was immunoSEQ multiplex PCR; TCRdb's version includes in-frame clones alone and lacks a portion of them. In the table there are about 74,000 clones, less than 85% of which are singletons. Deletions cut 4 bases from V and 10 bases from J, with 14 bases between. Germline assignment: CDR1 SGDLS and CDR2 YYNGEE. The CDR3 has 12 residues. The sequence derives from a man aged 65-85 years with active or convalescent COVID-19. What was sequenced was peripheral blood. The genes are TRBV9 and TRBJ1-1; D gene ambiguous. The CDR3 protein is CASSLGGEGAFF. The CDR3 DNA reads TGTGCCAGCAGCCTAGGTGGGGAGGGAGCTTTCTTT. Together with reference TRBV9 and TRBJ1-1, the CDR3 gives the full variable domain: DSGVTQTPKHLITATGQRVTLRCSPRSGDLSVYWYQQSLDQGLQFLIQYYNGEERAKGNILERFSAQQFPDLHSELNLSSLELGDSALYFCASSLGGEGAFFGQGTRLTVV.